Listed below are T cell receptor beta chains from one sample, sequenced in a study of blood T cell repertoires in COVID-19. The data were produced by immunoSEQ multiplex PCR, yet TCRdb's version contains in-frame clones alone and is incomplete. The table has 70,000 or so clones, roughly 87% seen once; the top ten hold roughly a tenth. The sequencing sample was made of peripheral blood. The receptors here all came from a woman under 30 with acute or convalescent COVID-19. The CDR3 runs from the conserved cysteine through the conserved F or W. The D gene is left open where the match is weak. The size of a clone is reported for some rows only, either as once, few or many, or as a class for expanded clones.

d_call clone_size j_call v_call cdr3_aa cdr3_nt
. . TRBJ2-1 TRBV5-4 CASSRPGEPYNEQFF TGTGCCAGCAGCCGCCCGGGGGAACCCTACAATGAGCAGTTCTTC
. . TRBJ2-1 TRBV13 CASSLGSYSGSYNEQFF TGTGCCAGCAGCTTGGGCTCCTACTCTGGATCCTACAATGAGCAGTTCTTC
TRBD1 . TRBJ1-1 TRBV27 CASRYRGKNTEAFF TGTGCCAGCAGGTACAGGGGAAAGAACACTGAAGCTTTCTTT
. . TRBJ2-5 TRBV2 CASSESLALGGETQYF TGTGCCAGCAGTGAATCGCTAGCGCTTGGGGGAGAGACCCAGTACTTC
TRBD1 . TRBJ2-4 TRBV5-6 CASRAGTGIKNIQYF TGTGCCAGCAGGGCCGGGACAGGGATTAAAAACATTCAGTACTTC
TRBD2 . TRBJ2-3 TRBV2 CASRLAGVDTQYF TGTGCCAGCAGACTCGCGGGAGTGGATACGCAGTATTTT
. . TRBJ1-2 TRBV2 CASSVGNYGYTF TGTGCCAGCAGTGTTGGCAACTATGGCTACACCTTC
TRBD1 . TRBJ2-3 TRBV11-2 CASSLGWRMTGDTDTQYF TGTGCCAGCAGCTTAGGATGGCGGATGACAGGGGACACAGATACGCAGTATTTT
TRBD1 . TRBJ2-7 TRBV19 CASSTRDSTYEQYF TGTGCCAGTAGTACCCGGGACAGCACCTACGAGCAGTACTTC
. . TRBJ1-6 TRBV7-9 CASSQDGNNSPLHF TGTGCCAGCAGCCAGGACGGGAATAATTCACCCCTCCACTTT
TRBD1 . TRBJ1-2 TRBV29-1 CSVEIGTDGGYTF TGCAGCGTTGAGATTGGGACAGATGGAGGCTACACCTTC
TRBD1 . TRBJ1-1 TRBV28 CASSRQGTEAFF TGTGCCAGCAGTAGACAGGGCACTGAAGCTTTCTTT
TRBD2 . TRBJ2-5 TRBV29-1 CSVLDPSGSETQYF TGCAGCGTTTTAGATCCTAGCGGGAGTGAGACCCAGTACTTC
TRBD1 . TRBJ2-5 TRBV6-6 CASSSGTEAETQYF TGTGCCAGCAGTTCCGGGACAGAGGCAGAGACCCAGTACTTC
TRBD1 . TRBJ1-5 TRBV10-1 CASRWDRVLSNQPQHF TGCGCCAGCAGATGGGACAGAGTCCTAAGCAATCAGCCCCAGCATTTT
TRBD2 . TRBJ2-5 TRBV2 CASSESSGQETQYF TGTGCCAGCAGTGAGTCTAGCGGGCAAGAGACCCAGTACTTC
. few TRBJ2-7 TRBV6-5 CASSRSGYEQYF TGTGCCAGCAGCCGTTCGGGCTACGAGCAGTACTTC
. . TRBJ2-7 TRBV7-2 CASGGYERGEQYF TGTGCCAGCGGGGGGTACGAGCGAGGCGAGCAGTACTTC
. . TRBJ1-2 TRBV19 CASGGRGGDGYTF TGTGCCAGTGGTGGCCGGGGGGGCGACGGCTACACCTTC
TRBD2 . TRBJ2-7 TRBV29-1 CSVTSGHEQYF TGCAGCGTTACTAGCGGACACGAGCAGTACTTC
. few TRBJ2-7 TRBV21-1 CASSKENSSYEQYF TGTGCCAGCAGCAAAGAGAACAGCTCCTACGAGCAGTACTTC
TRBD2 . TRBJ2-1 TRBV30 CAWRRAGGQYEQFF TGTGCCTGGAGACGAGCGGGGGGGCAATACGAGCAGTTCTTC
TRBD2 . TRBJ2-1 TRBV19 CASSPLAGGFDEQFF TGTGCCAGTAGTCCTTTAGCGGGGGGTTTCGATGAGCAGTTCTTC
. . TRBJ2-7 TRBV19 CASSMPAETSSYEQYF TGTGCCAGTAGTATGCCGGCGGAGACTTCGTCCTACGAGCAGTACTTC
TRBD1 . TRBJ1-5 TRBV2 CASNTDRIGAYSNQPQHF TGTGCCAGCAACACGGACAGGATCGGGGCTTATAGCAATCAGCCCCAGCATTTT
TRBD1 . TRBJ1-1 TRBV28 CASRSGQGDTEAFF TGTGCCAGCAGGTCCGGACAGGGGGACACTGAAGCTTTCTTT
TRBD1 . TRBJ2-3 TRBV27 CASSPGTGGRDTQYF TGTGCCAGCAGCCCTGGGACAGGGGGCAGAGATACGCAGTATTTT
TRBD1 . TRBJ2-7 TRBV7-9 CASSLAFGQGANEQYF TGTGCCAGCAGCTTAGCGTTCGGACAGGGGGCCAACGAGCAGTACTTC
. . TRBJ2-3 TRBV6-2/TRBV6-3 CASSPDIAARNTDTQYF TGTGCCAGCAGCCCCGACATAGCGGCGAGAAACACAGATACGCAGTATTTT
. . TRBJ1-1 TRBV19 CASSMRGGDTEAFF TGTGCCAGTAGTATGAGGGGGGGCGACACTGAAGCTTTCTTT
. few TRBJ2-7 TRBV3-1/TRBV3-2 CASSPSHTNPYEQYF TGTGCCAGCAGCCCTTCGCACACTAACCCCTACGAGCAGTACTTC
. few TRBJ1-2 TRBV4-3 CASSQDLQLFYGYTF TGCGCCAGCAGCCAAGATCTACAGCTTTTCTATGGCTACACCTTC
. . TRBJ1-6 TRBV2 CASSDEGVGNSPLHF TGTGCCAGCAGTGATGAGGGGGTTGGCAATTCACCCCTCCACTTT
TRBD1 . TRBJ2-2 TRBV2 CASRRQGANTGELFF TGTGCCAGCAGACGACAGGGGGCTAACACCGGGGAGCTGTTTTTT
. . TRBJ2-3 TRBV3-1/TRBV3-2 CASSQAGGTDTQYF TGTGCCAGCAGCCAAGCGGGAGGCACAGATACGCAGTATTTT
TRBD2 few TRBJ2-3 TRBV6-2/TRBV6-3 CASSRRESDTQYF TGTGCCAGCAGTCGGCGGGAGAGCGATACGCAGTATTTT
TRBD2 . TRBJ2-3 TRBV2 CASSWPSGASTDTQYF TGTGCCAGCAGTTGGCCTAGCGGGGCTAGCACAGATACGCAGTATTTT
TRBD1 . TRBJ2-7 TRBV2 CASSEAGDRVEQYF TGTGCCAGCAGTGAAGCGGGGGACAGGGTCGAGCAGTACTTC
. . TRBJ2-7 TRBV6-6 CASSYPEGGQYEQYF TGTGCCAGCAGTTACCCGGAAGGGGGTCAATACGAGCAGTACTTC
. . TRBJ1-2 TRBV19 CASSPGEGYGYTF TGTGCCAGTAGCCCCGGGGAGGGCTATGGCTACACCTTC
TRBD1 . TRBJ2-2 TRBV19 CASSPGTGGTGELFF TGTGCCAGTAGTCCCGGGACAGGGGGCACCGGGGAGCTGTTTTTT
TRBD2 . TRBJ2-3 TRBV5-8 CASSTSGGAGTQYF TGTGCCAGCAGCACTAGCGGGGGGGCAGGTACGCAGTATTTT